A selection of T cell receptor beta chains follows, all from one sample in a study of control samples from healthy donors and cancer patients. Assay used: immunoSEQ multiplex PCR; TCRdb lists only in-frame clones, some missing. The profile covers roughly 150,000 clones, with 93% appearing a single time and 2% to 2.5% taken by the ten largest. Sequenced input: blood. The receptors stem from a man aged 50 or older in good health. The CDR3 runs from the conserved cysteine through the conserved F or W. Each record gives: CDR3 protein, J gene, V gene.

CASSRQSGVTEAFF TRBJ1-1 TRBV18
CASCRSPNEKLFF TRBJ1-4 TRBV2
CASSLGGPSNQPQHF TRBJ1-5 TRBV27
CASIKKGEGYEQYF TRBJ2-7 TRBV28
CASSFLLESSGTGGETQYF TRBJ2-5 TRBV28
CASTPGVANYGYTF TRBJ1-2 TRBV11-2
CASSSRQDSYNEQFF TRBJ2-1 TRBV5-1
CATSKLQETQYF TRBJ2-5 TRBV15
CASSEASGNGELFF TRBJ2-2 TRBV2
CASSLRSGMTEAFF TRBJ1-1 TRBV27
CASSHLAVPGELFF TRBJ2-2 TRBV3-1/TRBV3-2
CASPGTGGSGANVLTF TRBJ2-6 TRBV28